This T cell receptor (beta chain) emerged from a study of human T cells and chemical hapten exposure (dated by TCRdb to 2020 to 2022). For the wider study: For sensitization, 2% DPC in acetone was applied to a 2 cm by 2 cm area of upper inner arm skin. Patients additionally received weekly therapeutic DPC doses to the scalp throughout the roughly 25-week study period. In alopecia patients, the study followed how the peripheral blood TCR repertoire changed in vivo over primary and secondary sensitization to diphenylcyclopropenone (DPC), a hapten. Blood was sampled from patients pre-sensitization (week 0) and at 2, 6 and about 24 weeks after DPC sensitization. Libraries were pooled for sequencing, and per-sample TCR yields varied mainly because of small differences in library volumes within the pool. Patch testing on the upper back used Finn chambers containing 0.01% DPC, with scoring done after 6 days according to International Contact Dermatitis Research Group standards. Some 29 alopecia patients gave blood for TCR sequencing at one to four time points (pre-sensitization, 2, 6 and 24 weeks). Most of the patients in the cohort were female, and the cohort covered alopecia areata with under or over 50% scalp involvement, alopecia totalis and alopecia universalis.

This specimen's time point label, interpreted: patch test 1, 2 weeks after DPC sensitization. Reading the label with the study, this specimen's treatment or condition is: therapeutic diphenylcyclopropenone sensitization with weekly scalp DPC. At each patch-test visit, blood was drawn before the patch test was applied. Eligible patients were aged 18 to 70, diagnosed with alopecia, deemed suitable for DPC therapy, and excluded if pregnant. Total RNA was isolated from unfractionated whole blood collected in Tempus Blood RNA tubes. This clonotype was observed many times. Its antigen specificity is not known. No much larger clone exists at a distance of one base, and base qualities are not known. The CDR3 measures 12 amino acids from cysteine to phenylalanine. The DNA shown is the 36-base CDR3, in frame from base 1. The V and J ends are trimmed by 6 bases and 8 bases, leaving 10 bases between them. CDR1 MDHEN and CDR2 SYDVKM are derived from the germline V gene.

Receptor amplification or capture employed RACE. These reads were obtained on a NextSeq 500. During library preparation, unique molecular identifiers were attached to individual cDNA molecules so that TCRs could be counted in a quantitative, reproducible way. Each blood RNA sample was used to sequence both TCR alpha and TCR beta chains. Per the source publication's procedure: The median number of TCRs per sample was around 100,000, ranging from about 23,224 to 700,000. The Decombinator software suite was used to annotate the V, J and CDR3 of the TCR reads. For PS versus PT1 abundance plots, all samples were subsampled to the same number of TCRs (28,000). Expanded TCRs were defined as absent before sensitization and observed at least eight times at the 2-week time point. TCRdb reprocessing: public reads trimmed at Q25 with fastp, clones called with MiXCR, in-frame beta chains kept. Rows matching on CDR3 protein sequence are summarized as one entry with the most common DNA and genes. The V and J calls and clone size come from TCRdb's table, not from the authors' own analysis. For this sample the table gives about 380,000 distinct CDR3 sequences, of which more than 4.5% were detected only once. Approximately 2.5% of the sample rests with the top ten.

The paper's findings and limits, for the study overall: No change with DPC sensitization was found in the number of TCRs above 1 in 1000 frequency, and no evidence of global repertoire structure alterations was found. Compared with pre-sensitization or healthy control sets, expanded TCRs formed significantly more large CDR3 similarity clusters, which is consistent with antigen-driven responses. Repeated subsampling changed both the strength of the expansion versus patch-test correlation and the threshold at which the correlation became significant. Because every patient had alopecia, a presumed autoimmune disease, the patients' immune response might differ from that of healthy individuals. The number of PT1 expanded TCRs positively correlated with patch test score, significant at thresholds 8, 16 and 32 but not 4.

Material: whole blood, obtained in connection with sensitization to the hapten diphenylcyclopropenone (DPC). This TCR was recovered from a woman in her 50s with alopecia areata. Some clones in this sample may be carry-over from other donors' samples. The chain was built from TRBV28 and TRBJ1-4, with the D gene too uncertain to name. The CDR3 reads CASSSPREKLFF. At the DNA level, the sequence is TGTGCCAGCAGCTCACCGAGGGAAAAACTGTTTTTT.